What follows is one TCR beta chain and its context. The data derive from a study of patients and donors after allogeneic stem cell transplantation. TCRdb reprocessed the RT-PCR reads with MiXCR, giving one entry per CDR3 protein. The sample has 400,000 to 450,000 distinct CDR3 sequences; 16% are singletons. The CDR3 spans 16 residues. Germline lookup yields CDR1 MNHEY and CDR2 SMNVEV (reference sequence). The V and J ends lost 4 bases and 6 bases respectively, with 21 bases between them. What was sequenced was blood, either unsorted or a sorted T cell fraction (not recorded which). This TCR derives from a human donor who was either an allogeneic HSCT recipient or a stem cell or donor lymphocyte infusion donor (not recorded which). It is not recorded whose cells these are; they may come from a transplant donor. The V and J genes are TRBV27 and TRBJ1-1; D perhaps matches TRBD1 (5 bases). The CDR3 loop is CASSSLPTGRLAEAFF. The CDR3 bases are TGTGCCAGCAGTTCTTTACCCACAGGAAGGTTAGCTGAAGCTTTCTTT.